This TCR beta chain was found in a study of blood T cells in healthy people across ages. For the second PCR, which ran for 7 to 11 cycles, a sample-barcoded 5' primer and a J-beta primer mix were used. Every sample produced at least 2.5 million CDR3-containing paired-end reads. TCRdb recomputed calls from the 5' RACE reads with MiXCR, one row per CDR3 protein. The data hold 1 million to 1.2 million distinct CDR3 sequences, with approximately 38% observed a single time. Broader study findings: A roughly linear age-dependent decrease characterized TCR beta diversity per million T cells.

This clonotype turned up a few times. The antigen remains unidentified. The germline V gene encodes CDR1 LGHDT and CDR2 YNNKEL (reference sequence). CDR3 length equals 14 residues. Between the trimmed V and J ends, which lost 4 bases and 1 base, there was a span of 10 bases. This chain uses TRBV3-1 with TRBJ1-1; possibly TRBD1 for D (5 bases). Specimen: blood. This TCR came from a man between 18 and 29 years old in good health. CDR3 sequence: CASSPIQGNTEAFF. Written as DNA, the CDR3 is TGTGCCAGCAGCCCTATCCAGGGGAACACTGAAGCTTTCTTT.